This T cell receptor (beta chain) was profiled in a study of T-cell memory formation after mild COVID-19. The overall study: TCR clusters were mostly donor specific. Study-level findings and limits: While clones contracting from day 15 to 85 were balanced between CD4 and CD8, later expanders leaned CD4+. There was no confirmation that second-wave clones peaking on day 37 were SARS-CoV-2 specific.

Each CDR3 protein is one row after TCRdb ran MiXCR on the 5' RACE reads. The repertoire consists of about 400,000 distinct CDR3 sequences, with more than 15% occurring once and the leading ten covering 20% to 25%. Concerning this clonotype itself: The antigen is not known.

Sequenced input: PBMCs or a T cell subset sorted from them (not recorded which). This clonotype was sampled from a man between 18 and 29 years old who had mild COVID-19 (a few samples of this study predate the infection). Cell type and time point are not known.

DNA of the CDR3: TGTGCCAGCAGTTCGTCTATCGAGACCCAGTACTTC. Encoded protein: CASSSSIETQYF. The chain couples TRBV2 to TRBJ2-5; D gene ambiguous. V was pared by 5 bases and J by 5 bases, with 9 bases between. Germline assignment: CDR1 SNHLY and CDR2 FYNNEI. This CDR3 region has 12 residues.